The rows below give T cell receptor beta chains drawn from one sample of a study of cytomegalovirus exposure and HLA in healthy donors. The repertoire was sequenced with immunoSEQ multiplex PCR; TCRdb's copy has only in-frame clones and lacks some. The sample records approximately 98,000 clones, approximately 79% being singletons. Sequencing used PBMCs. These receptors all come from a male donor in good health and CMV-seronegative. Both conserved end residues are part of each CDR3. D genes are given only for firm matches. Clone size is not always given. Where it is, it says once, few, many or a class for expanded clones.

v_gene	j_gene	abundance	d_gene	CDR3nt	CDR3aa
TRBV29-1	TRBJ2-7	NA	NA	TGCAGCGCGCTGGGACTTACCTACGAGCAGTACTTC	CSALGLTYEQYF
TRBV27	TRBJ2-4	few	TRBD2	TGTGCCAGCAAAGCGGGAGGCGCGGGGACCAAAAACATTCAGTACTTC	CASKAGGAGTKNIQYF
TRBV10-3	TRBJ1-2	NA	NA	TGTGCCATCAAAAGAACAGATGCAGCTAACTATGGCTACACCTTC	CAIKRTDAANYGYTF
TRBV4-3	TRBJ1-1	once	NA	TGCGCCAGCAGCCAAGATGGCTTGGGTCCGGGGGGTCCGAACACTGAAGCTTTCTTT	CASSQDGLGPGGPNTEAFF
TRBV29-1	TRBJ1-2	few	NA	TGCAGCGTTACGGACAGCAGCTATGGCTACACCTTC	CSVTDSSYGYTF
TRBV5-1	TRBJ2-2	NA	NA	TGCGCCAGCGGAGAGACAGGCTCGAACACCGGGGAGCTGTTTTTT	CASGETGSNTGELFF
TRBV29-1	TRBJ2-7	NA	NA	TGCAGCGCAAGAGATTTAAGAACCCCTTACGAGCAGTACTTC	CSARDLRTPYEQYF
TRBV29-1	TRBJ1-2	NA	TRBD1	TGCAGCGTTTTCTCGGGACAGGAGCCTCTAGGTGGCTACACCTTC	CSVFSGQEPLGGYTF
TRBV7-2	TRBJ2-1	few	TRBD2	TGTGCCAGCAGCTTGGGACTAGCGGGAGGGCCAGGGATAAATGAGCAGTTCTTC	CASSLGLAGGPGINEQFF
TRBV4-1	TRBJ2-7	NA	TRBD1	TGCGCCAGCAGCCAACGGGGAACCGGGACAGGGTTACGGGACGAGCAGTACTTC	CASSQRGTGTGLRDEQYF
TRBV9	TRBJ2-6	NA	TRBD2	TGTGCCAGCAGCGCCCCGACAGACGGGAGGACAGGGGCCAACGTCCTGACTTTC	CASSAPTDGRTGANVLTF
TRBV4-1	TRBJ1-2	once	NA	TGCGCCAGCAGCCAAGCAACAGGGCCCAGTGGCTACACCTTC	CASSQATGPSGYTF
TRBV4-3	TRBJ2-7	NA	TRBD2	TGCGCCAGCAGCCAAACCCACTCGACTAGCGGAGCCTCCTACGAGCAGTACTTC	CASSQTHSTSGASYEQYF
TRBV6-4	TRBJ1-5	few	NA	TGTGCCAGCTCCCAGGGTAGCAATCAGCCCCAGCATTTT	CASSQGSNQPQHF
TRBV27	TRBJ2-3	NA	NA	TGTGCCAGCAGTTTATCGAGTCGGGAGTTTGGAGATACGCAGTATTTT	CASSLSSREFGDTQYF
TRBV27	TRBJ2-3	NA	NA	TGTGCCAGCAGTGCCACGGGACTCAGCACAGATACGCAGTATTTT	CASSATGLSTDTQYF
TRBV4-1	TRBJ1-6	NA	TRBD1	TGCGCCAGCAGCCTGGGACAGGAACCACCCCTCCACTTT	CASSLGQEPPLHF
TRBV5-5	TRBJ2-5	NA	NA	TGTGCCAGCAGCTTGGCCTTCCTGGGACTTACTTCCCAAGAGACCCAGTACTTC	CASSLAFLGLTSQETQYF
TRBV5-6	TRBJ1-1	NA	NA	TGTGCCAGCAGCTTGGAAGGGCTGGGGGCGCGCACTGAAGCTTTCTTT	CASSLEGLGARTEAFF
TRBV9	TRBJ2-3	NA	TRBD1	TGTGCCAGCAGCCCGTGGACAGGAGGAGCAGATACGCAGTATTTT	CASSPWTGGADTQYF
TRBV28	TRBJ2-1	once	NA	TGTGCCAGCAGTCCCCTTGGACGGGGTACCTACAATGAGCAGTTCTTC	CASSPLGRGTYNEQFF
TRBV7-2	TRBJ2-7	NA	NA	TGTGCCAGCAGCTTGTCGCGGTTACTCTCCTACGAGCAGTACTTC	CASSLSRLLSYEQYF
TRBV27	TRBJ2-1	NA	NA	TGTGCCAGCAGTTTATTGCGACAGGTAGGGGATGAGCAGTTCTTC	CASSLLRQVGDEQFF
TRBV29-1	TRBJ2-7	NA	NA	TGCAGCGTTGAAGCCCCACGGGGTGGGGTAAGCTCCTACGAGCAGTACTTC	CSVEAPRGGVSSYEQYF
TRBV30	TRBJ2-7	NA	NA	TGTGCCTGGGCAACAGGGATCTACGAGCAGTACTTC	CAWATGIYEQYF
TRBV19	TRBJ2-1	once	TRBD2	TGTGCCAGTAGTATAGTTTCTAGCGGGAGCCCCTACAATGAGCAGTTCTTC	CASSIVSSGSPYNEQFF
TRBV27	TRBJ1-1	NA	TRBD1	TGTGCCAGCAGTTTAGGGGCGGACAGGGCGGGCACTGAAGCTTTCTTT	CASSLGADRAGTEAFF
TRBV28	TRBJ1-4	once	NA	TGTGCCAGCAGCTCCCCTGGACTCGGGGCTAATGAAAAACTGTTTTTT	CASSSPGLGANEKLFF
TRBV25-1	TRBJ2-3	NA	NA	TGTGCCAGCAGTGAAACCCCGAGAGATACGCAGTATTTT	CASSETPRDTQYF
TRBV6-5	TRBJ1-2	NA	TRBD1	TGTGCCAGCAGTCAAGGACAGGCCGCTGGCTACACCTTC	CASSQGQAAGYTF
TRBV4-3	TRBJ1-2	NA	TRBD1	TGCGCCAGCAGCCAAGGGACGACCGGGACAGCCGACGGCTACACCTTC	CASSQGTTGTADGYTF
TRBV28	TRBJ2-1	NA	NA	TGTGCCAACCTAGTTAAAGCGCGGGATGAGCAGTTCTTC	CANLVKARDEQFF
TRBV27	TRBJ2-7	NA	TRBD1	TGTGCCAGCTCCTTGGCAGGGGGCGGCTACGAGCAGTACTTC	CASSLAGGGYEQYF
TRBV6-5	TRBJ2-7	NA	TRBD2	TGTGCCAGCACCCGGGGGGGGGTCGACGAGCAGTACTTC	CASTRGGVDEQYF
TRBV9	TRBJ1-1	few	TRBD1	TGTGCCAGCAGCGTAGGGACAGGGGGCTTGAACACTGAAGCTTTCTTT	CASSVGTGGLNTEAFF
TRBV27	TRBJ2-7	once	TRBD1	TGTGCCAGCAGTTTAAACAGGGGCTCCTACGAGCAGTACTTC	CASSLNRGSYEQYF
TRBV27	TRBJ2-1	NA	NA	TGTGCCAGCAGTCTGCGCCCCGGTCAATTGTGGAATGAGCAGTTCTTC	CASSLRPGQLWNEQFF
TRBV27	TRBJ1-4	once	NA	TGTGCCAGCAGTCCAGGCAGGGGTAATGAAAAACTGTTTTTT	CASSPGRGNEKLFF
TRBV9	TRBJ1-1	few	NA	TGTGCCAGCAGCGCCCGGGGTAACACTGAAGCTTTCTTT	CASSARGNTEAFF
TRBV27	TRBJ2-1	NA	TRBD2	TGTGCCAGCAGTTTGGGGGGCCCTAGCGGGAGCTACAATGAGCAGTTCTTC	CASSLGGPSGSYNEQFF
TRBV4-1	TRBJ2-1	NA	TRBD2	TGCGCCAGCAGCCACCAGCGGGAGGGCCTTAGCAATGAGCAGTTCTTC	CASSHQREGLSNEQFF
TRBV19	TRBJ2-3	NA	NA	TGTGCCAGTTCCTACCAGGGGTATACGCAGTATTTT	CASSYQGYTQYF
TRBV7-2	TRBJ1-4	few	NA	TGTGCCAGCAGGCCAGGGAGGGATGCTGAAAAACTGTTTTTT	CASRPGRDAEKLFF
TRBV6-1	TRBJ1-5	NA	NA	TGTGCCAGCAGTGACTTCGGCAGGGACTATAGCAATCAGCCCCAGCATTTT	CASSDFGRDYSNQPQHF
TRBV29-1	TRBJ2-1	NA	NA	TGCAGCGTTGTATCGGGGGGCCCCTACAATGAGCAGTTCTTC	CSVVSGGPYNEQFF
TRBV6-1	TRBJ2-1	NA	NA	TGTGCCAGCAGTGGGTCCGGTTACAATGAGCAGTTCTTC	CASSGSGYNEQFF
TRBV7-9	TRBJ1-1	NA	NA	TGTGCCAGCAGCTTAGGGGCGGGGCCCGGGGTTGGCACTGAAGCTTTCTTT	CASSLGAGPGVGTEAFF
TRBV9	TRBJ2-3	NA	NA	TGTGCCAGCAGCCCCCCCGGGGAAATAGGCACAGATACGCAGTATTTT	CASSPPGEIGTDTQYF
TRBV5-1	TRBJ2-1	NA	NA	TGCGCCAGCAGCTTGGTAGTTAGCGGAAATGAGCAGTTCTTC	CASSLVVSGNEQFF